This TCR beta chain was sequenced during a study of beta chain features in type 1 diabetes. At the level of the study: Patients and healthy donors were similar in age, gender and cell yields.

Sorted populations all had greater than 95% purity. The isolated RNA, all of it, was reverse transcribed, so expressed TCRB transcripts were what got sequenced. Clones were read by immunoSEQ multiplex PCR, and TCRdb kept only the in-frame ones, dropping some. Altogether some 150,000 clones are present, about 10% being singletons, with the ten largest covering 1% to 1.5%. Study-wide points: Shortening of TCRB CDR3s, moderate but significant, appeared in all four CD4+ subsets of Type 1 diabetes patients.

This CDR3 is built from 15 residues. With 6 bases clipped from V and 3 bases from J, the junction kept 6 bases outside the gene matches. Germline lookup yields CDR1 KGHSH and CDR2 LQKENI. This clone has only a few counts. Its antigen is undetermined. This sequence joins TRBV18 and TRBJ2-1, with 9 nucleotides matching TRBD1. Sequenced material: naive CD4+ T cells from blood. This TCR was recovered from a young man in good health. The CDR3 nucleotides read TGTGCCAGCTCCGTCGGGACAGGGATCTACAATGAGCAGTTCTTC. Translation: CASSVGTGIYNEQFF. Filled out from reference TRBV18 and TRBJ2-1, the complete variable domain reads NAGVMQNPRHLVRRRGQEARLRCSPMKGHSHVYWYRQLPEEGLKFMVYLQKENIIDESGMPKERFSAEFPKEGPSILRIQQVVRGDSAAYFCASSVGTGIYNEQFFGPGTRLTVL.